The clone carrying this T cell receptor beta chain is a singleton in its sample. Different DNA sequences within this sample yield the same CDR3. This specimen belongs to a study of cytomegalovirus exposure and HLA in healthy donors. Study background: Clustering assigned approximately 79% of the approximately 390 genotyped donors to the Caucasian-associated ancestry cluster.

The CDR3 loop spans 14 amino acids. The V and J ends lost 9 bases and 5 bases respectively, with 19 bases between them. The germline gives CDR1 LNHDA, CDR2 SQIVND (reference sequence). The study ran its PCR with 60 Vbeta and 13 Jbeta primers. As originally analysed: There were around 80 million unique TCR beta chains by a later count, and approximately 10 million of them were shared. This table comes from immunoSEQ multiplex PCR, and its TCRdb copy is limited to in-frame clones, with some not included. That table gives V, J and clone size, and the DNA gave D and trimming. The table records about 120,000 clones, around 86% of them present only once. Though probably carrying unrecorded immune exposures, donors were nominally healthy at sampling.

The V gene is TRBV19, the J gene TRBJ1-1, with a tentative D call TRBD1 (5 bases). This receptor was taken from a woman between 40 and 55 years old in good health and CMV-seronegative. The sequenced material came from PBMCs. CDR3 sequence (DNA): TGTGCCAGCCGGGCGGGGGGTGCGAGAACTGAAGCTTTCTTT. Its protein product is CASRAGGARTEAFF.